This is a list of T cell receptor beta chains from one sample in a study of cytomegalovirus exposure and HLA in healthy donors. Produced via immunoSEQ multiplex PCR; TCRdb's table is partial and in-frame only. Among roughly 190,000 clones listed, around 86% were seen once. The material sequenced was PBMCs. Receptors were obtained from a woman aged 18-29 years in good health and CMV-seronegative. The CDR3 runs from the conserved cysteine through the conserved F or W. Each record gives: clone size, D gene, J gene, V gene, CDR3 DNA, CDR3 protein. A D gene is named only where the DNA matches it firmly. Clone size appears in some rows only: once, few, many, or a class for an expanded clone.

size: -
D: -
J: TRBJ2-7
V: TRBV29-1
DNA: TGCAGCGTTGAAAGAGGGAACGAGCAGTACTTC
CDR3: CSVERGNEQYF

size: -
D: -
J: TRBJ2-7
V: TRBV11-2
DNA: TGTGCCAGCAGCTTATATGCTAGCGACTACGAGCAGTACTTC
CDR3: CASSLYASDYEQYF

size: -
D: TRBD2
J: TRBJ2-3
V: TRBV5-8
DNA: TGTGCCAGCAGCTCCTACCGATGGACTAGCGGGAGCACAGATACGCAGTATTTT
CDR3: CASSSYRWTSGSTDTQYF

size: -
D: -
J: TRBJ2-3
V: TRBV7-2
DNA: TGTGCCAGCAGCCCCAGACTAACCGAGACGGATACGCAGTATTTT
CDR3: CASSPRLTETDTQYF

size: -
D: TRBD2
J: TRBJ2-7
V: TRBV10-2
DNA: TGCGCCAGCACCGGAGGTCTAGCGGGATGGAACGAGCAGTACTTC
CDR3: CASTGGLAGWNEQYF

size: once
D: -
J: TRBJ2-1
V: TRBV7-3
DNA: TGTGCCAGCAGCTTAGCGGACAAGTTATTCAATGAGCAGTTCTTC
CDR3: CASSLADKLFNEQFF

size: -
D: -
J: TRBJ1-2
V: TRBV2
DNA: TGTGCCAGCGAAGTGATGGGACAAGGCTATGGCTACACCTTC
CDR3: CASEVMGQGYGYTF

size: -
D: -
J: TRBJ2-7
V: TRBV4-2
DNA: TGTGCCAGCAGCCCCTACGAAGCCTACGAGCAGTACTTC
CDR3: CASSPYEAYEQYF

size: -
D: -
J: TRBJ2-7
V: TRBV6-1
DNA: TGTGCCAGCAGTGAATTTTCCAGTCCCTACGAGCAGTACTTC
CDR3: CASSEFSSPYEQYF

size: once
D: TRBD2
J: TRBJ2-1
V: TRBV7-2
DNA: TGTGCCAGCAGCTTAGAACTAGCGGGGGGCTCCTACAATGAGCAGTTCTTC
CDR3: CASSLELAGGSYNEQFF

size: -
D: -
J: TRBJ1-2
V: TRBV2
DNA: TGTGCCAGCAGTTCCCGGGGGGGGGACTACTATGGCTACACCTTC
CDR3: CASSSRGGDYYGYTF

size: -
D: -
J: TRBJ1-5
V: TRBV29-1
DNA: TGCAGCGTTGCACAGGGAAATAGCAATCAGCCCCAGCATTTT
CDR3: CSVAQGNSNQPQHF

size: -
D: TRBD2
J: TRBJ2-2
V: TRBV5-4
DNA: TGTGCCAGCAGCCCCGGGACTAGTGACACCGGGGAGCTGTTTTTT
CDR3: CASSPGTSDTGELFF

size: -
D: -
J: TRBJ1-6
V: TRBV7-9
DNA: TGTGCCAGCAGCTTCGGGGGATCACGAAGGTTTAATTCACCCCTCCACTTT
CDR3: CASSFGGSRRFNSPLHF

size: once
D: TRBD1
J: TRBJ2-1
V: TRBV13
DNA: TGTGCCAGCAGCTTTAACAGGGGGCGATCGTACAATGAGCAGTTCTTC
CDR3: CASSFNRGRSYNEQFF

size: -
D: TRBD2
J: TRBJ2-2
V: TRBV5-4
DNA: TGTGCCAGCAGCGGGGGACTAGCGGGGAACACCGGGGAGCTGTTTTTT
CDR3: CASSGGLAGNTGELFF

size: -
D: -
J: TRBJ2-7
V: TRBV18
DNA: TGTGCCAGCTCACCACCGAACAGCTACGAGCAGTACTTC
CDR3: CASSPPNSYEQYF

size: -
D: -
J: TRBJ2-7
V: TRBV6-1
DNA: TGTGCCAGCAGTGAGCAGGGATTGGCCTACGAGCAGTACTTC
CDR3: CASSEQGLAYEQYF

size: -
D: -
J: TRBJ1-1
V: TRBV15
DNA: TGTGCCACCAGCAGAGAGAGGCTGAACACTGAAGCTTTCTTT
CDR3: CATSRERLNTEAFF

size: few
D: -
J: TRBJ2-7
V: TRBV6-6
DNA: TGTGCCAGCAGTTACTCCGGTCAGGGCTACGAGCAGTACTTC
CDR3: CASSYSGQGYEQYF

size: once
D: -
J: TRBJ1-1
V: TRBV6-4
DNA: TGTGCCAGCAGTGACCAGTGGAACACTGAAGCTTTCTTT
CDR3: CASSDQWNTEAFF

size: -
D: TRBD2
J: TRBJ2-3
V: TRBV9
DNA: TGTGCCAGCAGCCTGGGGGCTAGCGGGAGGGCCATGACAGATACGCAGTATTTT
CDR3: CASSLGASGRAMTDTQYF

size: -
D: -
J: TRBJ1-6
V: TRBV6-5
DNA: TGTGCCAGCAGAAGGGACTGGGGGGAAGATTCACCCCTCCACTTT
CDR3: CASRRDWGEDSPLHF

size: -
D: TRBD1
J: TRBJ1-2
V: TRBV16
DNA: TGTGCCAGCAGCCAGAGACTACAGGGGCGGAAGGACGGCTACACCTTC
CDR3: CASSQRLQGRKDGYTF

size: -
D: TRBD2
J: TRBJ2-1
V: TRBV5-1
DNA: TGCGCCAGCAGCACGGGACTAGCGGGGGACAATGAGCAGTTCTTC
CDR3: CASSTGLAGDNEQFF

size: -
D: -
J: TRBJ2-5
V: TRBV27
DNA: TGTGCCAGCAGTTCGAGAGGGGGTCAAGAGACCCAGTACTTC
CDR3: CASSSRGGQETQYF

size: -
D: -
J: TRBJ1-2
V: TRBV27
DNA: TGTGCCAGCAGTTTATCGATAGTCAGGGAATCAGCGAATAACTATGGCTACACCTTC
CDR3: CASSLSIVRESANNYGYTF

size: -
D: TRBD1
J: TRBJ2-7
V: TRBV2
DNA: TGTGCCAGCAGTGACAAACAGGGGTTATCCTACGAGCAGTACTTC
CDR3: CASSDKQGLSYEQYF

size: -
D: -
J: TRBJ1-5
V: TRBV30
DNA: TGTGCCTGGACTGTGGGGAGCTCCATGAATCAGCCCCAGCATTTT
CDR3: CAWTVGSSMNQPQHF

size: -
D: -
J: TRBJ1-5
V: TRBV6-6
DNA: TGTGCCAGCAGTTACTCCCAGGTTGGTCAGCTCCAGCATTTT
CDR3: CASSYSQVGQLQHF

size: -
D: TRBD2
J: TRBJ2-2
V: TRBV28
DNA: TGTGCCATCCAAAACGGGCTAGCGGGGTCCGGGGAGCTGTTTTTT
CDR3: CAIQNGLAGSGELFF

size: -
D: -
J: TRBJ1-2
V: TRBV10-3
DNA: TGTGCCATCAGTGACCCCGAGTATGGCTACACCTTC
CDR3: CAISDPEYGYTF

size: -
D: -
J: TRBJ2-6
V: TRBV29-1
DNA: TGCACAGGGAGGCTAGCCACCTCTGGGGCCAACGTCCTGACTTTC
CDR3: CTGRLATSGANVLTF

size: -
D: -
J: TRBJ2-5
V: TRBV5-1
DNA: TGCGCCAGCAGCTTGCAGGGGAACCAAGAGACCCAGTACTTC
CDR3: CASSLQGNQETQYF

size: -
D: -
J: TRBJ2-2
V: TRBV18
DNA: TGTGCCAGCTCACCTGGACAGAACACCGGGGAGCTGTTTTTT
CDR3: CASSPGQNTGELFF

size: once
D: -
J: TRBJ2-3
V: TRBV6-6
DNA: TGTGCCAGCAGTTACGCAGGGAGCACAGATACGCAGTATTTT
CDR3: CASSYAGSTDTQYF

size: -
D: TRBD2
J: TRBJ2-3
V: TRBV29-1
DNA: TGCAGCGTTGACCCAGCGGGGGGACCAGATACGCAGTATTTT
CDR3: CSVDPAGGPDTQYF

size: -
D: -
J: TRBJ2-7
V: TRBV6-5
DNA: TGTGCCAGCAGTAAATCTCGCTACGAGCAGTACTTC
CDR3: CASSKSRYEQYF

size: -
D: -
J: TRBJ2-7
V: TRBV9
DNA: TGTGCCAGCAGCGTAGAGTCTATGGGGGGATCCTCAGTGCAGTACTTC
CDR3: CASSVESMGGSSVQYF

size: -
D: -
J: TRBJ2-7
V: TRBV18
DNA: TGTGCCAGCTCACCAAGGGGGACAAACGAGCAGTACTTC
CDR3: CASSPRGTNEQYF

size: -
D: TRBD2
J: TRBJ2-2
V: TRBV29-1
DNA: TGCAGCGTACCGGGACTAGCGGGAGGAACCGGGGAGCTGTTTTTT
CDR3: CSVPGLAGGTGELFF

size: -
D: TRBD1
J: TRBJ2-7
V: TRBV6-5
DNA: TGTGCCAGCAGTTACCGGGACAGGGGGCCCTACGAGCAGTACTTC
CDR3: CASSYRDRGPYEQYF

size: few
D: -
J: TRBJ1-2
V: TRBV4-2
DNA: TGTGCCAGCAGCCAACCGGGTTTTTCTAACTATGGCTACACCTTC
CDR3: CASSQPGFSNYGYTF

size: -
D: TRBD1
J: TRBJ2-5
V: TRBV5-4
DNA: TGTGCCAGCAGCCCGGGGCCCGGGACAGGGGGGGAGACCCAGTACTTC
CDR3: CASSPGPGTGGETQYF

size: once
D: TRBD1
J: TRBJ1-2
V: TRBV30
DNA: TGTGCCTGGAGTGCTACAGGGGTTGGCTACACCTTC
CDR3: CAWSATGVGYTF

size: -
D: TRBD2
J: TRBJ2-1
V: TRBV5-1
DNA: TGCGCCAGCAGCCCTCTAGCGGGGGGTACGAATGAGCAGTTCTTC
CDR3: CASSPLAGGTNEQFF

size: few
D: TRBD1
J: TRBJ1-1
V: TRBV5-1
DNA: TGCGCCAGCAGCTTGGCCGAGACAGGGGGCACTGAAGCTTTCTTT
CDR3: CASSLAETGGTEAFF

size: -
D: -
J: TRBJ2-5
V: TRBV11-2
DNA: TGTGCCAGCAGCGCACAGCCTCAAGAGACCCAGTACTTC
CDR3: CASSAQPQETQYF

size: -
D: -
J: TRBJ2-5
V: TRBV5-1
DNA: TGCGCCAGCAGAGGGCAGGAGGGATTCGTGGGAGAGACCCAGTACTTC
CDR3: CASRGQEGFVGETQYF

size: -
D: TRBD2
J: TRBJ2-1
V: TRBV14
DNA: TGTGCCAGCAGCCAAAGGGGAACGACCGGGAGGGCCATTAATGAGCAGTTCTTC
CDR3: CASSQRGTTGRAINEQFF

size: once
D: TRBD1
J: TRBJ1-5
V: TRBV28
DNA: TGTGCCAGCAGTTCCAGGGGGTTCGAGCAGCCCCAGCATTTT
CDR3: CASSSRGFEQPQHF

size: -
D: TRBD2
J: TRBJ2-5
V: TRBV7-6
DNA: TGTGCCAGCACCGACAGGACTAGCGGGACCGGAGAGACCCAGTACTTC
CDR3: CASTDRTSGTGETQYF

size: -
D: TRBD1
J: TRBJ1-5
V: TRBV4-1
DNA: TGCGCCAGCAGCCACCGGGACAGCCTTTATAGCAATCAGCCCCAGCATTTT
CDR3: CASSHRDSLYSNQPQHF